This TCR beta chain was retrieved from a study of fetal regulatory T cell absence and autoimmunity. The wider study: IPEX patients had exocrine pancreas autoimmunity without clinical diabetes. Findings of the study overall: Oligoclonal TCR enrichment in pancreas over cord blood reached over 100-fold for some clones.

The CDR3 consists of 13 residues. V lost 6 bases to trimming and J lost 2 bases, with 10 bases between them. In germline, CDR1 is MNHEY, CDR2 SMNVEV (reference sequence). A remark on this clone: What it binds is unknown.

This was a survey-level run. The repertoire was sequenced with immunoSEQ multiplex PCR; TCRdb's copy has only in-frame clones and lacks some. The profile shows around 100,000 clones, roughly 78% of them singletons. Sequencing used pancreas tissue. This TCR was recovered from a male donor with IPEX syndrome. The rearrangement joins TRBV27 to TRBJ1-2; no clear D. CDR3 protein: CASSDGPNYGYTF. CDR3 bases: TGTGCCAGCAGCGACGGACCCAACTATGGCTACACCTTC.